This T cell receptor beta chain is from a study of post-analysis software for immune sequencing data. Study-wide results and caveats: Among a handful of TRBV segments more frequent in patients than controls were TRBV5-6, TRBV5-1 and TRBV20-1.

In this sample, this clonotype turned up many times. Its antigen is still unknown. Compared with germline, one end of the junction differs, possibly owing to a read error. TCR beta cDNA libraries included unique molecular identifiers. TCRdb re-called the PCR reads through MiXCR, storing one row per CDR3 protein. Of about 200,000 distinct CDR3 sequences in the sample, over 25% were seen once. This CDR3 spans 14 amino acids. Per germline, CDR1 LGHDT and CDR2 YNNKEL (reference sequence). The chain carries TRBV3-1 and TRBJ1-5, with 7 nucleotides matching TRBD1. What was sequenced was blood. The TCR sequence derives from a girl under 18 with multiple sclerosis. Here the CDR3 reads CASSQEGGKQPQHF. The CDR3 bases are TGTGCCAGCAGCCAAGAAGGGGGCAAGCAGCCCCAGCATTTT.